This T cell receptor beta chain came from a study of OX40 agonist ivuxolimab in advanced cancers. Background on the study: More than 35% of patients had received prior checkpoint inhibitor therapy.

Germline CDR1 and CDR2: SNHLY and FYNNEI. The CDR3 length is 15 residues. Deletions cut 4 bases from V and 0 bases from J, with 10 bases between. Using immunoSEQ multiplex PCR, the repertoire was profiled, and TCRdb retains in-frame clones only, with some absent. The table has tens of thousands of clones, about nine tenths seen once. This sample comprised CD4+ or CD8+ T cells sorted from blood, obtained in a trial of the OX40 agonist ivuxolimab. The origin of this receptor is an adult with an advanced solid tumor such as melanoma, head and neck, liver or kidney cancer. The genes are TRBV2 and TRBJ1-5; no reliable D call. The CDR3 reads CASSGPRDSNQPQHF. The CDR3 DNA is TGTGCCAGCAGTGGCCCACGCGATAGCAATCAGCCCCAGCATTTT.